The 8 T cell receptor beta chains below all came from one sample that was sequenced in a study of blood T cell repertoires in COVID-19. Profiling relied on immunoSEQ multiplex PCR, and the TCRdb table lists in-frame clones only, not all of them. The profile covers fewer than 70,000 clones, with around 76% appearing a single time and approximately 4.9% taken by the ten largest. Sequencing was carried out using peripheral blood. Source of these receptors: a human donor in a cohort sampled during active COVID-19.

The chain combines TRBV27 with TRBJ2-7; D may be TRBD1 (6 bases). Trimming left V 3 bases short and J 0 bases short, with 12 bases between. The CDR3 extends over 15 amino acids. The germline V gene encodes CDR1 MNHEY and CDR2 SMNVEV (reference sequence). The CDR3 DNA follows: TGTGCCAGCAGTTTCGACGGGACACCCTCCTACGAGCAGTACTTC. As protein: CASSFDGTPSYEQYF.

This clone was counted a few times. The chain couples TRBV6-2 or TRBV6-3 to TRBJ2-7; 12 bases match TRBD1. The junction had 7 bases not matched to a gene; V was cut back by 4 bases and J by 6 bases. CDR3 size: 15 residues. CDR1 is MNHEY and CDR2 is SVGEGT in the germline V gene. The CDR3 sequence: CASSFSGTGGFEQYF. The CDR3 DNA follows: TGTGCCAGCAGTTTCTCCGGGACAGGGGGCTTCGAGCAGTACTTC.

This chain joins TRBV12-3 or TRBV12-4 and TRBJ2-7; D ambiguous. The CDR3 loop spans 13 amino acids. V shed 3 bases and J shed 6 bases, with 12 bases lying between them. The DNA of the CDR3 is TGTGCCAGCAGTTTTCTGGAGAGGTTCGAGCAGTACTTC. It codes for CASSFLERFEQYF.

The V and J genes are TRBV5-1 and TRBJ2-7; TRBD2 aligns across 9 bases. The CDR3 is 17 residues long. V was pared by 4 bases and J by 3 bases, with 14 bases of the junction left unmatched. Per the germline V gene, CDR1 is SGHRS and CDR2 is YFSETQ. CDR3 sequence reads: CASSRLWASGNSYEQYF. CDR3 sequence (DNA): TGCGCCAGCAGCCGTTTATGGGCTAGCGGGAACAGCTACGAGCAGTACTTC.

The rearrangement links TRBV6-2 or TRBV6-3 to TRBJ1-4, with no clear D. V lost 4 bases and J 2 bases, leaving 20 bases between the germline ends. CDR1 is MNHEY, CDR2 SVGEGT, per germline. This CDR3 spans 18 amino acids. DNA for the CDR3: TGTGCCAGCAGTTTCCGGCTGGCAGGCAGGTATACTAATGAAAAACTGTTTTTT. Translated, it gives CASSFRLAGRYTNEKLFF.

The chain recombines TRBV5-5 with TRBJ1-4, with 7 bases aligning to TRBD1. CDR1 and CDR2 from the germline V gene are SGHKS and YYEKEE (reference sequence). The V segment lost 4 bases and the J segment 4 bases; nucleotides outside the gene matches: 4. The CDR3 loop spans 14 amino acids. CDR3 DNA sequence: TGTGCCAGCAGCCCGGGACAGTTTAATGAAAAACTGTTTTTT. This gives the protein CASSPGQFNEKLFF.

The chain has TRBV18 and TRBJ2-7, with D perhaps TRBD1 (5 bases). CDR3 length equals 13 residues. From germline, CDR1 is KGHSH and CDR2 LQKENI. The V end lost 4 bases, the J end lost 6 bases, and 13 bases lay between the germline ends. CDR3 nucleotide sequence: TGTGCCAGCTCACTGGCCACAGGTGGCGAGCAGTACTTC. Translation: CASSLATGGEQYF.

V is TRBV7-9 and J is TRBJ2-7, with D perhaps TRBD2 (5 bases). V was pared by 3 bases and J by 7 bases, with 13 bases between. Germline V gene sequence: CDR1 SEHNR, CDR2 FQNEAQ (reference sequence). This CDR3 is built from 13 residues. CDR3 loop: CASSLERTSEQYF. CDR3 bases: TGTGCCAGCAGCTTGGAAAGGACTTCGGAGCAGTACTTC.